Listed here are 11 T cell receptor beta chains from one sample, sequenced in a study of blood T cell repertoires in COVID-19. Produced via immunoSEQ multiplex PCR; TCRdb's table is partial and in-frame only. The data hold about 78,000 clones, with around 91% observed a single time. Input material: peripheral blood. These receptor sequences come from a woman in her fifties or sixties in a cohort sampled during active COVID-19.

This sequence joins TRBV3-1 (or the pseudogene TRBV3-2) and TRBJ1-2; D may be TRBD1 (5 bases). Germline-derived CDR1 and CDR2 are LGHDT and YNNKEL (reference sequence). The CDR3 extends over 15 amino acids. Trimming cost V 4 bases and J 2 bases, with 14 bases left between them. Written as DNA, the CDR3 is TGTGCCAGCAGCCCCCGGGGGGGAGGAAACTATGGCTACACCTTC. This codes for CASSPRGGGNYGYTF.

The genes are TRBV19 and TRBJ2-1, with 10 bases aligning to TRBD2. This CDR3 spans 17 amino acids. V trimming: 5 bases; J trimming: 0 bases; junction bases outside the gene matches: 7. Germline assignment: CDR1 LNHDA and CDR2 SQIVND (reference sequence). The CDR3: CASSLGTSASSYNEQFF. The CDR3 region has the DNA TGTGCCAGTAGTTTGGGGACTAGCGCTAGCTCCTACAATGAGCAGTTCTTC.

The V call is TRBV18, the J call TRBJ1-5; D gene uncertain. Germline loops: CDR1 KGHSH, CDR2 LQKENI. The CDR3 extends over 15 amino acids. Trimming pared 2 bases from V and 3 bases from J, leaving 11 bases between. CDR3 region: CASSPDDGFNQPQHF. CDR3 bases: TGTGCCAGCTCACCAGATGACGGGTTCAATCAGCCCCAGCATTTT.

The sample holds one count of this clone. The V gene is TRBV5-6, the J gene TRBJ1-2; D is perhaps TRBD1 (5 bases). V lost 3 bases to trimming and J lost 4 bases, with 13 bases between them. CDR1 and CDR2 (germline): SGHDT, YYEEEE. The CDR3 extends over 14 amino acids. CDR3 in DNA: TGTGCCAGCAGCTCCGACGGGGGATCCTATGGCTACACCTTC. It translates to CASSSDGGSYGYTF. Based on the CDR3 plus reference TRBV5-6 and TRBJ1-2, the full variable domain is DAGVTQSPTHLIKTRGQQVTLRCSPKSGHDTVSWYQQALGQGPQFIFQYYEEEERQRGNFPDRFSGHQFPNYSSELNVNALLLGDSALYLCASSSDGGSYGYTFGSGTRLTVV.

The CDR3 DNA follows: TGTGCCAGCAGCTCCCGTAGCGAATACGAGCAGTACTTC. This translates into CASSSRSEYEQYF. The V gene is TRBV5-4, the J gene TRBJ2-7; TRBD2 is a possible D gene (5 bases). This CDR3 is 13 amino acids long. The germline gives CDR1 SGHNT, CDR2 YYREEE (reference sequence). Between the trimmed V and J ends, which lost 3 bases and 4 bases, there was a span of 11 bases.

V usage is TRBV6-4 and J usage is TRBJ2-5; 16 positions match TRBD2. Germline CDR1 reads MRHNA; CDR2 reads SNTAGT. The CDR3 covers 17 residues. The V segment lost 2 bases and the J segment 5 bases; nucleotides outside the gene matches: 5. The CDR3 sequence: CASSDLGLAGGCETQYF. CDR3 bases: TGTGCCAGCAGTGACCTGGGACTAGCGGGAGGGTGTGAGACCCAGTACTTC.

This clone was observed once. The CDR3 DNA sequence: TGTGCCAGTAGTATAAGAGTAAACACTGAAGCTTTCTTT. This gives the protein CASSIRVNTEAFF. V and J are TRBV19 and TRBJ1-1; D gene uncertain. CDR3 length: 13 amino acids. The germline V gene encodes CDR1 LNHDA and CDR2 SQIVND (reference sequence). Trimming took 2 bases from V and 2 from J, leaving 6 bases between them. The full variable domain, completed using reference TRBV19 and TRBJ1-1, is DGGITQSPKYLFRKEGQNVTLSCEQNLNHDAMYWYRQDPGQGLRLIYYSQIVNDFQKGDIAEGYSVSREKKESFPLTVTSAQKNPTAFYLCASSIRVNTEAFFGQGTRLTVV.

The chain combines TRBV10-2 with TRBJ2-2; 7 nucleotides line up with TRBD1. The trim removed 6 bases at V and 7 bases at J, leaving 2 bases unmatched. Per germline, CDR1 WSHSY and CDR2 SAAADI. This CDR3 region has 12 residues. The chain's CDR3 is CASSHRGGELFF. The DNA of the CDR3 is TGCGCCAGCAGCCACAGGGGCGGGGAGCTGTTTTTT.

The V gene is TRBV10-3, the J gene TRBJ2-3; 9 bases match TRBD1. The length of the CDR3 is 15 residues. Germline V gene lookup returns CDR1 ENHRY and CDR2 SYGVKD. Losses at the gene ends were 3 bases for V and 4 bases for J; bases not matched to a gene: 5. The CDR3 here is CAISEGDRAADTQYF. As DNA, the CDR3 is TGTGCCATCAGTGAAGGGGACAGGGCCGCAGATACGCAGTATTTT.

V gene TRBV7-9 combines with J gene TRBJ2-5; no clear D gene. The germline V gene has CDR1 SEHNR and CDR2 FQNEAQ (reference sequence). This CDR3 has 15 residues. The V end lost 6 bases, the J end lost 1 base, and 15 bases lay between the germline ends. This chain's CDR3 is CASSPKRRLQETQYF. As DNA, the CDR3 is TGTGCCAGCAGTCCGAAGAGGCGGCTCCAAGAGACCCAGTACTTC.

This sequence joins TRBV29-1 and TRBJ1-2; 10 bases are shared with TRBD1. There are 14 residues in the CDR3. J was trimmed by 4 bases and V by 1 base; bases with no gene match: 3. The V gene's germline CDR1 is SQVTM and CDR2 ANQGSEA. The CDR3 here is CSVEAGQGFYGYTF. CDR3 DNA sequence: TGCAGCGTTGAAGCGGGACAGGGGTTCTATGGCTACACCTTC.